Below, one TCR beta chain is given with its context. Its specificity is unknown. Carried by the TCR beta cDNA libraries were unique molecular identifiers. TCRdb redid the calling of the PCR reads with MiXCR, one entry per CDR3 protein. There are approximately 660,000 distinct CDR3 sequences in the sample; about 60% occur only once, and about 11% lies in the top ten. This sample was included in a study of post-analysis software for immune sequencing data. The study's findings and limits: Included in a set of roughly five TRBV segments more frequent in patients than controls were TRBV5-6, TRBV5-1 and TRBV20-1. Strong co-clustering by F measure linked samples that shared a preparation batch.

The CDR3 has 14 amino acids. CDR1 and CDR2 (germline): SQVTM, ANQGSEA. V was pared by 6 bases and J by 3 bases, with 17 bases between. The chain employs TRBV29-1 and TRBJ2-5; either TRBD1 or TRBD2 may supply D (5 bases each). Sequenced input: blood. This TCR was recovered from a girl between 2 and 10 years old with multiple sclerosis. The CDR3 region is CSVGDPLIEETQYF. CDR3 DNA: TGCAGCGTCGGGGACCCGCTGATTGAAGAGACCCAGTACTTC.